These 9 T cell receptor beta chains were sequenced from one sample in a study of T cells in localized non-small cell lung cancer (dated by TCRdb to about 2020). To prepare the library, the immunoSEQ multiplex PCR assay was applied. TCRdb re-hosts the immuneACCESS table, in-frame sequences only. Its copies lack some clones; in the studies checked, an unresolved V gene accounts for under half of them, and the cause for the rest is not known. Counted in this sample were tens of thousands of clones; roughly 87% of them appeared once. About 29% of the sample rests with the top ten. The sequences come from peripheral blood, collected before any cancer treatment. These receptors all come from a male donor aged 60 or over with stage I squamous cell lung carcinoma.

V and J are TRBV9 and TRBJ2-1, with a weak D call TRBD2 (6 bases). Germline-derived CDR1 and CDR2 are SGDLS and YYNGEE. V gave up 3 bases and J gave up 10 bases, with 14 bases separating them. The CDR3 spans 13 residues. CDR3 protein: CASSASSGDEQFF. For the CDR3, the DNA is TGTGCCAGCAGCGCCAGTAGCGGTGACGAGCAGTTCTTC.

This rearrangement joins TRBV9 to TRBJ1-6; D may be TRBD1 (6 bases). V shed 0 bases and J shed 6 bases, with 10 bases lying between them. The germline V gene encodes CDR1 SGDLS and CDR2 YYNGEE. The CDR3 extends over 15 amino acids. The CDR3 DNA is TGTGCCAGCAGCGTAGAAACAGGGTTTAATTCACCCCTCCACTTT. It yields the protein CASSVETGFNSPLHF. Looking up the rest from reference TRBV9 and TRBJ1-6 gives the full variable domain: DSGVTQTPKHLITATGQRVTLRCSPRSGDLSVYWYQQSLDQGLQFLIQYYNGEERAKGNILERFSAQQFPDLHSELNLSSLELGDSALYFCASSVETGFNSPLHFGNGTRLTVT.

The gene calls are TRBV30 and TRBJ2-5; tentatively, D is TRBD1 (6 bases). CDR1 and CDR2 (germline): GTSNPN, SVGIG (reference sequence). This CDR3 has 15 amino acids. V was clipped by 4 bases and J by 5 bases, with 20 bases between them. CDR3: CAWNPGQGSVETQYF. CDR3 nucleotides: TGTGCCTGGAACCCCGGGCAGGGGAGCGTTGAGACCCAGTACTTC.

For the CDR3, the DNA is TGTGCCAGTAGTAGGGACAGGACCTACGAGCAGTACTTC. Its translation is CASSRDRTYEQYF. The rearrangement links TRBV19 to TRBJ2-7; 8 bases map to TRBD1. This CDR3 comprises 13 residues. Trimming removed 4 bases from V and 2 bases from J; junction bases left unmatched: 1. In germline, CDR1 is LNHDA, CDR2 SQIVND (reference sequence).

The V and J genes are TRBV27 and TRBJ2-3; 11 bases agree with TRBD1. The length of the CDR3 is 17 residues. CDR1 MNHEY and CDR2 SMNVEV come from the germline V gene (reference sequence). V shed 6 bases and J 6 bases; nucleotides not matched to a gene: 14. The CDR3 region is CASSTRTGGGIKDTQYF. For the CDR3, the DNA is TGTGCCAGCAGCACTAGGACAGGGGGCGGGATAAAGGATACGCAGTATTTT.

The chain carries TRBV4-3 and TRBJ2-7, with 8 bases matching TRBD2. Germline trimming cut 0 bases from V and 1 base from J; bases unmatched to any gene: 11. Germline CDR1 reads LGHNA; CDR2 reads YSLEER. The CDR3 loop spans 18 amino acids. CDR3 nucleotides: TGCGCCAGCAGCCAAGATCTTATAGGAGCGGGGGTTTCCTACGAGCAGTACTTC. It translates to CASSQDLIGAGVSYEQYF.

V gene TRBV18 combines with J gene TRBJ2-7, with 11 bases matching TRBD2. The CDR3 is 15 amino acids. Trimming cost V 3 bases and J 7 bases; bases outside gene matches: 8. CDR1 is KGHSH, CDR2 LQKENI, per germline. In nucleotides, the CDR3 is TGTGCCAGCTCACCGCTACTAGCGGGAGCGGGGGAGCAGTACTTC. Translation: CASSPLLAGAGEQYF.

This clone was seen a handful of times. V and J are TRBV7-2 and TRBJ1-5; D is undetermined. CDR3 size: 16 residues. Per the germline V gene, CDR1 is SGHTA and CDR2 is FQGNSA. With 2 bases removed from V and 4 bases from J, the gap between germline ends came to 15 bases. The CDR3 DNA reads TGTGCCAGCAGCTTAACCTCGCCACAGCCTAATCAGCCCCAGCATTTT. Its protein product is CASSLTSPQPNQPQHF.

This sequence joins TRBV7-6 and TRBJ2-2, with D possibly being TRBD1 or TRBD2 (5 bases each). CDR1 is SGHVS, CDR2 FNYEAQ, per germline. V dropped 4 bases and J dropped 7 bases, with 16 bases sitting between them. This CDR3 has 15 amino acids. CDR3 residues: CASSSSGSPDGELFF. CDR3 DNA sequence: TGTGCCAGCAGCTCCTCAGGGAGCCCAGACGGGGAGCTGTTTTTT.